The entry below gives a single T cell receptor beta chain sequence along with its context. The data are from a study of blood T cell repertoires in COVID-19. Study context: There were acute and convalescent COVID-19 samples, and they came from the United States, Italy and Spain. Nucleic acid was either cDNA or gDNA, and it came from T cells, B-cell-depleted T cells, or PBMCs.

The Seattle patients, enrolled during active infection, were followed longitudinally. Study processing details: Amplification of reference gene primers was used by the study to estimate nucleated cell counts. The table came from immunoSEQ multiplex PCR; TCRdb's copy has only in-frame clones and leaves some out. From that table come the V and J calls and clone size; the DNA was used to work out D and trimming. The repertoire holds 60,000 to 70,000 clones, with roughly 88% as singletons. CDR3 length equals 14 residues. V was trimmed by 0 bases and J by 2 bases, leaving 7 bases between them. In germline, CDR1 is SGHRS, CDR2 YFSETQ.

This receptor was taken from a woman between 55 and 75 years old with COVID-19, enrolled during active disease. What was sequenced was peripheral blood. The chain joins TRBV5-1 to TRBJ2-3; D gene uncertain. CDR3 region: CASSLASFTDTQYF. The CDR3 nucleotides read TGCGCCAGCAGCTTGGCTAGTTTCACAGATACGCAGTATTTT.